Below are 27 T cell receptor beta chains sequenced from a single sample in a study of glioma-infiltrating T cells after dendritic cell vaccination. Time point noted: after dendritic cell vaccination, including at tumor progression/relapse. Generated by immunoSEQ multiplex PCR, the TCRdb table keeps only in-frame clones and is missing some. The table shows 91,000 or so clones, with around 80% occurring only once. The source material was blood, sampled after dendritic cell vaccination. Receptor source: a human donor with glioblastoma.

The chain carries TRBV5-1 and TRBJ2-5, with TRBD2 matching over 12 bases. Germline loops: CDR1 SGHRS, CDR2 YFSETQ. There are 15 residues in the CDR3. V lost 3 bases to trimming and J lost 1 base; unmatched junction nucleotides: 1. CDR3 loop: CASSSGLAGQETQYF. CDR3 nucleotides: TGCGCCAGCAGCTCGGGACTAGCGGGCCAAGAGACCCAGTACTTC.

The rearrangement links TRBV29-1 to TRBJ2-2, with a tentative D call TRBD1 (5 bases). CDR1 and CDR2 (germline): SQVTM, ANQGSEA. This CDR3 is built from 13 residues. Trimming stripped 3 bases from V and 6 bases from J, with 11 bases between. CDR3 bases: TGCAGCGTTGAGTGGTGGGGCGCCGGGGAGCTGTTTTTT. Its protein is CSVEWWGAGELFF.

The genes are TRBV29-1 and TRBJ2-1, with TRBD2 matching 13 bases. The CDR3 spans 15 residues. The V and J ends lost 7 bases and 2 bases, in that order; junction bases with no gene match: 5. Germline CDR1 SQVTM, CDR2 ANQGSEA. The CDR3 sequence: CSARGTSGTYNEQFF. The CDR3 nucleotides read TGCAGCGCCAGAGGGACTAGCGGGACCTACAATGAGCAGTTCTTC.

The rearrangement links TRBV5-4 to TRBJ2-1; weak D call: TRBD2 (7 bases). Germline lookup yields CDR1 SGHNT and CDR2 YYREEE (reference sequence). CDR3 length equals 17 residues. Trimming cost V 0 bases and J 3 bases, with 16 bases left between them. This CDR3 is CASSLVAGAHGYNEQFF. The CDR3 bases are TGTGCCAGCAGCTTGGTTGCGGGGGCCCACGGCTACAATGAGCAGTTCTTC.

This chain joins TRBV7-3 and TRBJ2-2; 8 bases line up with TRBD1. This CDR3 region has 16 residues. The V and J ends lost 2 bases and 6 bases, in that order; junction bases with no gene match: 8. Germline loops: CDR1 SGHTA, CDR2 FQGTGA. The CDR3 here is CASSLAGGFFAGELFF. CDR3 sequence (DNA): TGTGCCAGCAGCTTAGCAGGGGGCTTCTTCGCCGGGGAGCTGTTTTTT.

The table lists this clone with a count of one. The genes are TRBV10-1 and TRBJ2-1; 8 nucleotides agree with TRBD2. There are 15 residues in the CDR3. Germline V CDR1 and CDR2: WNHNN, SYGVQD (reference sequence). With V trimmed by 4 bases and J by 2 bases, 4 bases remained unmatched. CDR3 in amino acids: CASSVSGGPYNEQFF. CDR3 coding DNA: TGCGCCAGCAGTGTCAGCGGGGGCCCCTACAATGAGCAGTTCTTC.

The V call is TRBV5-4, the J call TRBJ2-7; 10 bases match TRBD1. From germline, CDR1 is SGHNT and CDR2 YYREEE (reference sequence). The CDR3 is 16 amino acids. The junction had 10 bases not matched to a gene; V was cut back by 2 bases and J by 5 bases. CDR3 protein: CASSFRGGQGIDEQYF. In DNA, the CDR3 is TGTGCCAGCAGCTTCCGGGGGGGACAGGGGATCGACGAGCAGTACTTC.

This chain links TRBV10-3 with TRBJ1-1, with a weak D call TRBD1 (6 bases). Trimming stripped 4 bases from V and 1 base from J, with 7 bases between. CDR1 and CDR2 from the germline V gene are ENHRY and SYGVKD. The CDR3 is made up of 13 amino acids. The CDR3 DNA reads as TGTGCCATCAGTGGACAGGAGAACACTGAAGCTTTCTTT. It encodes CAISGQENTEAFF.

J is TRBJ1-5 and V is TRBV6-1; D is undetermined. V was pared by 1 base and J by 7 bases, with 8 bases between. Germline-derived CDR1 and CDR2 are MNHNS and SASEGT. The CDR3 covers 13 residues. This chain's CDR3 is CASSEGGGQPQHF. DNA for the CDR3: TGTGCCAGCAGTGAAGGCGGCGGGCAGCCCCAGCATTTT.

This chain connects TRBV5-1 to TRBJ1-5, with a tentative D call TRBD1 (5 bases). The CDR3 runs to 14 residues. V was pared by 4 bases and J by 4 bases, with 12 bases between. Germline CDR1 is SGHRS and CDR2 is YFSETQ. This CDR3 is CASSPQGPNQPQHF. CDR3 DNA: TGCGCCAGCAGCCCTCAGGGTCCGAATCAGCCCCAGCATTTT.

V usage is TRBV2 and J usage is TRBJ1-4; 11 bases line up with TRBD1. V gave up 4 bases and J gave up 1 base; unmatched junction bases: 2. From germline, CDR1 is SNHLY and CDR2 FYNNEI. The CDR3 runs to 16 residues. The CDR3 region has the DNA TGTGCCAGCAGTGGGACAGGGGGCAGAACTAATGAAAAACTGTTTTTT. Its translation is CASSGTGGRTNEKLFF.

The gene calls are TRBV7-9 and TRBJ2-7, with D perhaps matching TRBD1 (5 bases). Germline V CDR1 and CDR2: SEHNR, FQNEAQ (reference sequence). The germline V and J ends were trimmed by 5 bases and 2 bases, with 13 bases remaining between them. The CDR3 is 14 amino acids. CDR3 in amino acids: CASSQTGVAYEQYF. The CDR3 DNA sequence: TGTGCCAGCAGCCAAACAGGAGTAGCCTACGAGCAGTACTTC.

The rearrangement uses TRBV5-1 and TRBJ2-3; 9 bases are a match to TRBD2. After removal of 5 bases from V and 5 bases from J, the junction contained 12 bases not matched to a gene. The length of the CDR3 is 16 residues. Germline V CDR1 and CDR2: SGHRS, YFSETQ. This CDR3 reads CASSGSRGGARDTQYF. The CDR3 nucleotides are TGCGCCAGCAGTGGCAGCCGCGGGGGGGCCAGAGATACGCAGTATTTT.

This chain connects TRBV5-1 to TRBJ2-7, with D perhaps matching TRBD1 (5 bases). Germline-derived CDR1 and CDR2 are SGHRS and YFSETQ. This CDR3 has 13 amino acids. V lost 5 bases, J lost 7 bases, and 16 bases lay in between. CDR3: CASSFGAAREQYF. The CDR3 DNA reads TGCGCCAGCAGTTTTGGGGCGGCTCGGGAGCAGTACTTC.

This clone was found a few times. This chain joins TRBV6-4 and TRBJ2-1; TRBD1 matches at 9 bases. V shed 6 bases, J shed 2 bases, and the junction held 5 bases outside the gene matches. CDR3 length: 15 amino acids. From germline, CDR1 is MRHNA and CDR2 SNTAGT. CDR3 in amino acids: CASSAGTGTYNEQFF. The CDR3 DNA reads as TGTGCCAGCAGCGCCGGGACAGGGACCTACAATGAGCAGTTCTTC.

V and J are TRBV29-1 and TRBJ1-2, with 11 bases aligning to TRBD1. The CDR3 contains 14 residues. The trim removed 4 bases at V and 6 bases at J, leaving 7 bases unmatched. Per germline, CDR1 SQVTM and CDR2 ANQGSEA. Written as DNA, the CDR3 is TGCAGCGTTGGGGGGGGACAGGGGGAAGATGGCTACACCTTC. The encoded protein is CSVGGGQGEDGYTF.

This clone was found once. V usage is TRBV18 and J usage is TRBJ2-5; 9 nucleotides match TRBD2. Trimming cost V 1 base and J 2 bases; bases outside gene matches: 2. This CDR3 has 15 residues. Per germline, CDR1 KGHSH and CDR2 LQKENI. CDR3 region: CASSPQRGAQETQYF. CDR3 DNA: TGTGCCAGCTCACCACAGCGGGGGGCGCAAGAGACCCAGTACTTC.

This rearrangement joins TRBV11-3 to TRBJ2-3; D is perhaps TRBD1 (6 bases). CDR3 length: 16 residues. Germline V gene lookup returns CDR1 SGHNT and CDR2 YENEEA. Trimming cost V 1 base and J 3 bases, with 14 bases left between them. The CDR3, as DNA: TGTGCCAGCAGCTTAGGGGCAGGGGCGTGGACAGATACGCAGTATTTT. Its translation is CASSLGAGAWTDTQYF. Complete variable domain (other parts from reference TRBV11-3 and TRBJ2-3): EAGVVQSPRYKIIEKKQPVAFWCNPISGHNTLYWYLQNLGQGPELLIRYENEEAVDDSQLPKDRFSAERLKGVDSTLKIQPAELGDSAVYLCASSLGAGAWTDTQYFGPGTRLTVL.

The chain has TRBV19 and TRBJ2-1, with 13 bases that match TRBD2. CDR1 and CDR2 from the germline V gene are LNHDA and SQIVND (reference sequence). J was trimmed by 7 bases and V by 9 bases; bases with no gene match: 6. The CDR3 runs to 14 residues. In DNA, the CDR3 is TGTGCCAGCGTGGGACTAGCGGGGTTGAATGAGCAGTTCTTC. The encoded protein is CASVGLAGLNEQFF.

This chain connects TRBV11-2 to TRBJ2-1, with a weak D call TRBD1 (5 bases). From germline, CDR1 is SGHAT and CDR2 FQNNGV. V was cut by 0 bases and J by 15 bases, with 12 bases left in between. This CDR3 comprises 12 residues. CDR3 residues: CASSLDRVSWFF. The CDR3 DNA sequence: TGTGCCAGCAGCTTAGACAGGGTATCATGGTTCTTC.

The chain is built from TRBV5-1 and TRBJ1-4, with a tentative D call TRBD1 (6 bases). The ends were cut back, 3 bases at V and 0 bases at J, with 12 bases in the middle. The CDR3 sequence is 16 residues long. Germline CDR1 SGHRS, CDR2 YFSETQ. The CDR3 nucleotides read TGCGCCAGCAGCTGGACAGTATCTGCAACTAATGAAAAACTGTTTTTT. This codes for CASSWTVSATNEKLFF.

This chain connects TRBV1 to TRBJ2-7; the D call of TRBD2 is as the table states it, not checked on the DNA. TRBV1 counts as a pseudogene. This CDR3 has 18 amino acids. The CDR3 coding sequence is TGCACCAGCAGCCAAGAAAAACCCGGGACTAGCGGACCCTACGAGCAGTACTTC. It codes for CTSSQEKPGTSGPYEQYF.

This clone occurred a few times. The chain is built from TRBV6-5 and TRBJ1-2, with 7 bases identical to TRBD1. V was clipped by 6 bases and J by 8 bases; unmatched bases: 12. This CDR3 contains 14 residues. Germline CDR1 MNHEY, CDR2 SVGAGI. The CDR3 coding sequence is TGTGCCAGCAGGCGAAACAGGGGCCGGGTGGGCTACACCTTC. Its translation: CASRRNRGRVGYTF.

The chain recombines TRBV5-1 with TRBJ2-5; 8 bases map to TRBD1. Trimming took 2 bases from V and 4 from J; bases not matched to a gene: 7. The CDR3 runs to 15 residues. Germline CDR1 and CDR2: SGHRS and YFSETQ. The CDR3 nucleotides read TGCGCCAGCAGCTTCGGCAGGGGGCAAGGAGAGACCCAGTACTTC. This gives the protein CASSFGRGQGETQYF.

This sequence joins TRBV7-9 and TRBJ2-5; D possibly corresponds to TRBD1 (6 bases). The CDR3 extends over 13 amino acids. V was clipped by 6 bases and J by 3 bases, with 11 bases between them. Per the germline V gene, CDR1 is SEHNR and CDR2 is FQNEAQ (reference sequence). Here the CDR3 reads CASRRQAEETQYF. The CDR3 coding sequence is TGTGCCAGCAGGAGACAGGCTGAAGAGACCCAGTACTTC.

The chain uses TRBV5-1 and TRBJ2-5; 8 nucleotides line up with TRBD1. The CDR3 consists of 12 residues. Germline values: CDR1 SGHRS, CDR2 YFSETQ. The ends lost 7 bases at V and 4 bases at J; junction bases unmatched: 3. The CDR3 reads CASGQGAETQYF. The CDR3 DNA sequence: TGCGCCAGCGGGCAGGGGGCAGAGACCCAGTACTTC.

V and J are TRBV18 and TRBJ2-7, with 9 nucleotides matching TRBD1. Germline CDR1 KGHSH, CDR2 LQKENI. V shed 2 bases, J shed 3 bases, and the junction held 2 bases outside the gene matches. This CDR3 is built from 14 residues. The chain's CDR3 is CASSPRTGDYEQYF. The CDR3 nucleotides are TGTGCCAGCTCACCAAGGACAGGGGACTACGAGCAGTACTTC.